Following are 30 T cell receptor beta chains from one sample sequenced in a study of T cell repertoires in cytomegalovirus infection (dated by TCRdb to about 2019). Instrument on record: Illumina HiSeq 1500. TCRdb handled the public reads itself, with Q25 trimming in fastp and clone calling in MiXCR, and kept productive beta chains. Each CDR3 protein appears once, grouped with its most common genes and DNA. This sample comprises about 180,000 distinct CDR3 sequences, 13% to 15% of them detected only once. The ten largest clonotypes hold 27% of the sample. Sequencing input: PBMCs. Receptors were obtained from a human donor in good health (CMV status not recorded). Some clones in this sample may be carry-over from other donors' samples.

This clonotype occurred many times. The chain joins TRBV5-4 to TRBJ2-7; tentatively, D is TRBD1 (5 bases). This CDR3 comprises 16 residues. The germline gives CDR1 SGHNT, CDR2 YYREEE (reference sequence). V lost 3 bases, J lost 4 bases, and 20 bases lay in between. The CDR3 nucleotides read TGTGCCAGCAGCTCTCACCAGGGCCCATTGTTATACGAGCAGTACTTC. Its protein is CASSSHQGPLLYEQYF. The full variable domain, rest sourced from reference TRBV5-4 and TRBJ2-7, is ETGVTQSPTHLIKTRGQQVTLRCSSQSGHNTVSWYQQALGQGPQFIFQYYREEENGRGNFPPRFSGLQFPNYSSELNVNALELDDSALYLCASSSHQGPLLYEQYFGPGTRLTVT.

This clonotype appeared many times. The J gene is TRBJ1-5, the V gene TRBV27; the match to TRBD1 covers 11 bases. After removal of 3 bases from V and 6 bases from J, the junction contained 10 bases not matched to a gene. The CDR3 is 17 amino acids. Looked up from germline, CDR1 is MNHEY and CDR2 is SMNVEV (reference sequence). The DNA for the CDR3 is TGTGCCAGCAGTTTTTCCGTGGGACAGGGGGGTTTTCAGCCCCAGCATTTT. Protein sequence: CASSFSVGQGGFQPQHF.

V gene TRBV27 combines with J gene TRBJ2-2, with 7 bases fitting TRBD2. Unmatched junction bases numbered 6, after V lost 2 bases and J lost 6 bases. CDR3 length: 15 residues. CDR1 and CDR2 (germline): MNHEY, SMNVEV (reference sequence). For the CDR3, the DNA is TGTGCCAGCAGTTTAATGGGAGGGAAGGCCGGGGAGCTGTTTTTT. Residues: CASSLMGGKAGELFF.

This clonotype was detected many times. V gene TRBV7-2 combines with J gene TRBJ1-2; D possibly corresponds to TRBD1 (6 bases). Germline values: CDR1 SGHTA, CDR2 FQGNSA. This CDR3 spans 12 amino acids. Between the trimmed V and J ends, which lost 1 base and 8 bases, there was a span of 8 bases. In DNA, the CDR3 is TGTGCCAGCAGCTTAGGAGGGGGAGGCTACACCTTC. Translation gives CASSLGGGGYTF. Together with reference TRBV7-2 and TRBJ1-2, the CDR3 gives the full variable domain: GAGVSQSPSNKVTEKGKDVELRCDPISGHTALYWYRQSLGQGLEFLIYFQGNSAPDKSGLPSDRFSAERTGGSVSTLTIQRTQQEDSAVYLCASSLGGGGYTFGSGTRLTVV.

This clonotype was recorded many times. V is TRBV7-8 and J is TRBJ2-7, with TRBD2 matching 9 bases. CDR1 and CDR2 (germline): SGHVS, FQNEAQ. This CDR3 is built from 14 residues. V lost 1 base and J lost 4; bases outside the gene matches: 2. The CDR3 sequence is CASSLGLAGYEQYF. The DNA for the CDR3 is TGTGCCAGCAGCTTAGGTCTAGCGGGATACGAGCAGTACTTC.

This clonotype has at least ten counts. The rearrangement joins TRBV7-6 to TRBJ1-2; TRBD1 matches at 9 bases. Trimming cost V 0 bases and J 4 bases; bases outside gene matches: 0. Germline V lookup: CDR1 SGHVS, CDR2 FNYEAQ. CDR3 length: 14 residues. DNA of the CDR3: TGTGCCAGCAGCTTAGCGGACAGGGGCTATGGCTACACCTTC. It translates to CASSLADRGYGYTF.

The table lists this clonotype with many counts. V usage is TRBV28 and J usage is TRBJ2-7, with no clear D. Germline lookup yields CDR1 MDHEN and CDR2 SYDVKM. The V gene lost 3 bases and the J gene lost 3 bases, with 12 bases spanning the gap. The CDR3 has 14 amino acids. CDR3 sequence: CASSFRAVNYEQYF. CDR3 nucleotide sequence: TGTGCCAGCAGTTTTCGCGCAGTCAACTACGAGCAGTACTTC.

This clonotype was picked up a small number of times. This CDR3 reads CASRDGHGYTF. In DNA form, the CDR3 reads TGTGCCAGCAGAGATGGGCACGGCTACACCTTC. The rearrangement links TRBV2 to TRBJ1-2; D ambiguous. This CDR3 contains 11 residues. Germline assignment: CDR1 SNHLY and CDR2 FYNNEI. V was shortened by 6 bases and J by 8 bases, with 10 bases between the two germline ends.

The V gene is TRBV14, the J gene TRBJ1-2; D is unresolved. The CDR3 has 15 amino acids. V was clipped by 6 bases and J by 0 bases, with 14 bases between them. CDR1 and CDR2 (germline): SGHDN, FVKESK. The CDR3: CASSQTTVANYGYTF. The CDR3 DNA sequence: TGTGCCAGCAGTCAAACGACGGTAGCTAACTATGGCTACACCTTC.

A few counts support this clonotype. The V and J genes are TRBV13 and TRBJ2-5, with 10 bases matching TRBD1. There are 15 residues in the CDR3. Looked up from germline, CDR1 is PRHDT and CDR2 is FYEKMQ (reference sequence). J lost 0 bases, V lost 5 bases, and 3 bases had no gene match. The CDR3 is CASSGQGGNQETQYF. Written as DNA, the CDR3 is TGTGCCAGCAGCGGACAGGGGGGAAACCAAGAGACCCAGTACTTC.

The gene calls are TRBV6-1 and TRBJ2-3; the match to TRBD1 covers 7 bases. V lost 8 bases and J lost 0; bases outside the gene matches: 5. The CDR3 is 14 residues long. The germline CDR1 and CDR2 sequences are MNHNS and SASEGT. The CDR3 region is CASLLTGSTDTQYF. The DNA for the CDR3 is TGTGCCAGCCTCCTGACAGGGAGCACAGATACGCAGTATTTT.

Only a few counts were recorded for this clonotype. This chain uses TRBV7-9 with TRBJ2-1; 7 positions match TRBD2. V gave up 5 bases and J gave up 2 bases; unmatched junction bases: 3. CDR1 and CDR2 from the germline V gene are SEHNR and FQNEAQ (reference sequence). The CDR3 sequence is 14 residues long. The DNA for the CDR3 is TGTGCCAGCAGCCGAGCGGGACCCTACAATGAGCAGTTCTTC. It yields the protein CASSRAGPYNEQFF.

This clonotype has only a few counts. V gene TRBV7-9 combines with J gene TRBJ1-3; no reliable D call. Trimming stripped 1 base from V and 0 bases from J, with 7 bases between. The CDR3 runs 15 residues. Per the germline V gene, CDR1 is SEHNR and CDR2 is FQNEAQ (reference sequence). This CDR3 is CASSLEGPSGNTIYF. Written as DNA, the CDR3 is TGTGCCAGCAGCTTAGAGGGCCCCTCTGGAAACACCATATATTTT.

This clonotype was counted only a few times. The gene calls are TRBV29-1 and TRBJ2-1, with D maybe TRBD2 (6 bases). V lost 6 bases, J lost 6 bases, and 24 bases lay in between. Germline CDR1 is SQVTM and CDR2 is ANQGSEA. The CDR3 spans 16 residues. The CDR3 loop is CSVIPPSDMVRNEQFF. The CDR3 nucleotides read TGCAGCGTCATCCCCCCTAGCGATATGGTACGCAATGAGCAGTTCTTC.

This clonotype was recorded a few times. V gene TRBV15 combines with J gene TRBJ1-5; the match to TRBD1 covers 10 bases. V lost 3 bases, J lost 11 bases, and 10 bases stayed unmatched. The CDR3 consists of 15 residues. Germline V CDR1 and CDR2: LNHNV, YYDKDF (reference sequence). The CDR3 spells CATSRRQGADMAQHF. Here the CDR3 DNA reads TGTGCCACCAGCAGGAGACAGGGGGCGGATATGGCCCAGCATTTT.

This clonotype occurred many times. The chain has TRBV28 and TRBJ2-1; D gene ambiguous. From germline, CDR1 is MDHEN and CDR2 SYDVKM. V lost 3 bases to trimming and J lost 2 bases, with 8 bases between them. This CDR3 has 14 residues. CDR3: CASSLNHPYNEQFF. The CDR3 nucleotides are TGTGCCAGCAGTTTGAATCACCCCTACAATGAGCAGTTCTTC.

This clonotype was counted at least ten times. The genes are TRBV7-9 and TRBJ2-7; D remains ambiguous. Germline V gene sequence: CDR1 SEHNR, CDR2 FQNEAQ (reference sequence). The CDR3 is 14 residues long. V gave up 2 bases and J gave up 6 bases, with 14 bases separating them. CDR3 loop: CASSLPRPPFEQYF. CDR3 DNA sequence: TGTGCCAGCAGCTTACCCCGGCCCCCTTTCGAGCAGTACTTC. Full variable domain (missing parts from reference TRBV7-9 and TRBJ2-7): DTGVSQNPRHKITKRGQNVTFRCDPISEHNRLYWYRQTLGQGPEFLTYFQNEAQLEKSRLLSDRFSAERPKGSFSTLEIQRTEQGDSAMYLCASSLPRPPFEQYFGPGTRLTVT.

V usage is TRBV9 and J usage is TRBJ1-1; D may be TRBD1 (6 bases). The CDR3 length is 15 residues. CDR1 is SGDLS and CDR2 is YYNGEE in the germline V gene. V was trimmed by 3 bases and J by 1 base, leaving 13 bases between them. CDR3 in amino acids: CASSGGKQGNTEAFF. The CDR3 region has the DNA TGTGCCAGCAGCGGAGGGAAACAGGGGAACACTGAAGCTTTCTTT.

The CDR3 DNA reads TGTGCCAGCAGTCCCCCCGGGGGTACGCAGTATTTT. Protein product: CASSPPGGTQYF. V usage is TRBV27 and J usage is TRBJ2-3, with D maybe TRBD2 (6 bases). Trimming stripped 5 bases from V and 8 bases from J, with 11 bases between. The CDR3 has 12 amino acids. The germline CDR1 and CDR2 sequences are MNHEY and SMNVEV (reference sequence).

This clonotype was picked up many times. The rearrangement links TRBV5-5 to TRBJ1-2; D gene uncertain. Germline V gene data show CDR1 as SGHKS and CDR2 as YYEKEE (reference sequence). The CDR3 has 16 residues. The V end lost 3 bases, the J end lost 5 bases, and 20 bases lay between the germline ends. CDR3 bases: TGTGCCAGCAGCTCGAGGGAGCAGGCCCCCGGGTATGGCTACACCTTC. Its protein product is CASSSREQAPGYGYTF.

In nucleotides, the CDR3 is TGTGCCAGCAGCTTACTAGCGGGGTACGAGCAGTACTTC. This encodes CASSLLAGYEQYF. The chain employs TRBV7-9 and TRBJ2-7, with 9 bases lining up with TRBD2. The CDR3 runs to 13 residues. Germline values: CDR1 SEHNR, CDR2 FQNEAQ (reference sequence). With 2 bases clipped from V and 4 bases from J, the junction kept 0 bases outside the gene matches.

This sequence joins TRBV27 and TRBJ1-1; unclear D gene. The CDR3 is 13 amino acids. Trimming stripped 6 bases from V and 0 bases from J, with 8 bases between. Germline CDR1 reads MNHEY; CDR2 reads SMNVEV (reference sequence). CDR3 nucleotides: TGTGCCAGCAGCCCCTCAATGAACACTGAAGCTTTCTTT. It is translated as CASSPSMNTEAFF.

In its sample, this clonotype was seen a few times. The V call is TRBV12-3 or TRBV12-4, the J call TRBJ2-3; 14 bases are shared with TRBD2. J gave up 0 bases and V 2 bases, and 4 bases lay outside the gene matches. The CDR3 sequence is 18 residues long. The CDR3 DNA reads TGTGCCAGCAGTTTACGACTAGCGGGGGGGCCAAGCACAGATACGCAGTATTTT. This gives the protein CASSLRLAGGPSTDTQYF.

CDR3 nucleotide sequence: TGCAGTGCTAGGGATTTCGGGGAAGGTGCGGCCGGGGAGCTGTTTTTT. Amino acid sequence: CSARDFGEGAAGELFF. This chain joins TRBV20-1 and TRBJ2-2; possibly TRBD2 for D (5 bases). The V and J ends lost 3 bases and 6 bases respectively, with 20 bases between them. CDR1 and CDR2 (germline): DFQATT, SNEGSKA (reference sequence). CDR3 length: 16 residues.

This clonotype has a handful of counts. The chain combines TRBV6-6 with TRBJ1-4; D is uncertain. Per the germline V gene, CDR1 is MNHNY and CDR2 is SVGAGI (reference sequence). The CDR3 has 13 amino acids. V gave up 6 bases and J gave up 5 bases, with 10 bases separating them. The chain's CDR3 is CASRKNQNEKLFF. The CDR3 DNA sequence: TGTGCCAGCAGGAAGAATCAAAATGAAAAACTGTTTTTT.

This clonotype was seen repeatedly, ten times or more. The gene calls are TRBV7-3 and TRBJ2-1; TRBD1 agrees at 8 bases. Germline V CDR1 and CDR2: SGHTA, FQGTGA. V lost 4 bases, J lost 3 bases, and 5 bases stayed unmatched. The CDR3 runs to 15 residues. The CDR3 loop reads CASSSDRAGYNEQFF. CDR3 in DNA: TGTGCCAGCAGCTCGGACAGGGCTGGCTACAATGAGCAGTTCTTC.

About this clonotype: No conserved phenylalanine or tryptophan is present at the end of the CDR3, so a read error is the likely explanation. The J gene is TRBJ2-1, the V gene TRBV13, with 10 bases aligning to TRBD2. CDR3 size: 16 residues. From germline, CDR1 is PRHDT and CDR2 FYEKMQ (reference sequence). V shed 5 bases and J 6 bases; nucleotides not matched to a gene: 10. The CDR3 region has the DNA TGTGCCAGCAGCCGCAAGCCTAGCGGGAGTATCAATGAGCAGTTCTTA. Protein product: CASSRKPSGSINEQFL.

This clonotype was seen ten or more times. The chain is built from TRBV7-2 and TRBJ2-1, with no clear D. This CDR3 region has 13 residues. The ends were cut back, 1 base at V and 5 bases at J, with 6 bases in the middle. The germline V gene encodes CDR1 SGHTA and CDR2 FQGNSA. The CDR3 spells CASSLELNNEQFF. The CDR3 nucleotides are TGTGCCAGCAGCTTAGAATTAAACAATGAGCAGTTCTTC.

Ten or more counts support this clonotype. The gene calls are TRBV7-3 and TRBJ2-1; D is tentatively TRBD1 or TRBD2 (5 bases each). Trimming took off 2 bases at V and 6 bases at J, with 14 bases between the two ends. Germline V gene sequence: CDR1 SGHTA, CDR2 FQGTGA. This CDR3 region has 15 residues. The CDR3 here is CASSLGGPTANEQFF. In nucleotides, the CDR3 is TGTGCCAGCAGCTTAGGGGGACCGACTGCCAATGAGCAGTTCTTC.

The V gene is TRBV29-1, the J gene TRBJ2-1; tentatively, D is TRBD1 (8 bases). Germline V gene data show CDR1 as SQVTM and CDR2 as ANQGSEA. Trimming cost V 3 bases and J 8 bases, with 14 bases left between them. The CDR3 covers 13 residues. The CDR3 spells CSVDRTGRDEQFF. Written as DNA, the CDR3 is TGCAGCGTTGACCGGACAGGGAGGGATGAGCAGTTCTTC.